Listed below are T cell receptor beta chains from one sample, sequenced in a study of blood T cell repertoires in COVID-19. Assay: immunoSEQ multiplex PCR; the TCRdb copy retains only in-frame clones and omits some. The repertoire has 150,000 or so clones, roughly 88% of them found once; the top ten carry roughly 7.2%. Input material: peripheral blood. These receptors were taken from a woman between 45 and 65 years old in a cohort sampled during active or convalescent COVID-19. The CDR3 runs from the conserved cysteine through the conserved F or W. Fields, in order: J gene, V gene, D gene, CDR3 protein. A D gene is named only where the DNA matches it firmly.

J gene: TRBJ2-1; V gene: TRBV7-3; D gene: NA; CDR3 protein: CASSSVGGAYNEQFF
J gene: TRBJ1-3; V gene: TRBV30; D gene: NA; CDR3 protein: CAWSASYRISRSGNTIYF
J gene: TRBJ1-2; V gene: TRBV5-1; D gene: NA; CDR3 protein: CASSLDPDYGYTF
J gene: TRBJ2-3; V gene: TRBV19; D gene: TRBD2; CDR3 protein: CASSKTSGGKHSTDTQYF
J gene: TRBJ1-5; V gene: TRBV19; D gene: NA; CDR3 protein: CASSIGQSGDQPQHF
J gene: TRBJ1-2; V gene: TRBV12-3/TRBV12-4; D gene: TRBD1; CDR3 protein: CASSLGQGGERTF
J gene: TRBJ1-4; V gene: TRBV3-1/TRBV3-2; D gene: NA; CDR3 protein: CASSLWQTNEKLFF
J gene: TRBJ1-5; V gene: TRBV9; D gene: NA; CDR3 protein: CASSATPGGDSAILPQHF
J gene: TRBJ2-5; V gene: TRBV2; D gene: NA; CDR3 protein: CASSEALGGRETQYF
J gene: TRBJ2-1; V gene: TRBV12-3/TRBV12-4; D gene: NA; CDR3 protein: CASSFSGRLRFF
J gene: TRBJ2-2; V gene: TRBV7-2; D gene: TRBD2; CDR3 protein: CASSYTLAGAGAGELFF
J gene: TRBJ1-4; V gene: TRBV30; D gene: NA; CDR3 protein: CAWESRGSEKLFF
J gene: TRBJ2-1; V gene: TRBV15; D gene: NA; CDR3 protein: CATSRAGSYNEQFF
J gene: TRBJ1-5; V gene: TRBV10-1; D gene: TRBD1; CDR3 protein: CASKVSIPGTGSFSSNQPQHF
J gene: TRBJ1-2; V gene: TRBV7-2; D gene: TRBD1; CDR3 protein: CASSPYTGGHGYTF
J gene: TRBJ2-3; V gene: TRBV13; D gene: TRBD2; CDR3 protein: CASSLALAGGQVFLDTQYF
J gene: TRBJ1-2; V gene: TRBV6-5; D gene: NA; CDR3 protein: CASSYGGASPYGYTF
J gene: TRBJ2-1; V gene: TRBV6-1; D gene: TRBD2; CDR3 protein: CASSEFPTGGKLSEQFF
J gene: TRBJ2-3; V gene: TRBV6-5; D gene: NA; CDR3 protein: CASRDTGSDTQYF
J gene: TRBJ1-2; V gene: TRBV2; D gene: NA; CDR3 protein: CASSETGNYGYTF